This T cell receptor beta chain was recovered during a study of T cell changes during pregnancy in multiple sclerosis. Profiled with immunoSEQ multiplex PCR; TCRdb holds only in-frame clones, not every one. The top ten hold 1.5% to 2% of the sample, which has fewer than 85,000 clones, approximately 89% seen once. The V gene lost 1 base and the J gene lost 8 bases, with 8 bases spanning the gap. Germline loops: CDR1 SNHLY, CDR2 FYNNEI. This CDR3 comprises 12 residues. The sample here was peripheral blood, taken before pregnancy. The chain employs TRBV2 and TRBJ1-2; D remains unclear. This TCR was recovered from a female donor with multiple sclerosis, enrolled in a pregnancy study. CDR3 nucleotide sequence: TGTGCCAGCAGTGAAGGTAACAAGGGCTACACCTTC. Translating gives CASSEGNKGYTF. The full variable domain, its missing parts supplied by reference TRBV2 and TRBJ1-2, is EPEVTQTPSHQVTQMGQEVILRCVPISNHLYFYWYRQILGQKVEFLVSFYNNEISEKSEIFDDQFSVERPDGSNFTLKIRSTKLEDSAMYFCASSEGNKGYTFGSGTRLTVV.